This TCR beta chain appears in the sequencing data of a study of tumor-infiltrating lymphocytes in oesophageal squamous cell carcinoma. TCRdb re-called the PCR reads through MiXCR, storing one row per CDR3 protein. Of roughly 11,000 distinct CDR3 sequences detected, 50% to 60% appear once; the ten largest clones hold around 25%. This clonotype appeared once. Source material: esophageal tumor tissue. The source of this sequence is a male donor with esophageal squamous cell carcinoma.

Here the CDR3 reads CASSLVLLPGGSEQFF. The DNA for the CDR3 is TGTGCCAGCAGCTTAGTATTACTACCCGGGGGGAGTGAGCAGTTCTTC. The chain links TRBV7-3 to TRBJ2-7; 7 nucleotides align to TRBD2. The J call may be faulty, since TRBJ2-1 better matches the DNA end. Looked up from germline, CDR1 is SGHTA and CDR2 is FQGTGA. The CDR3 is made up of 16 amino acids.